Sequencing of this T cell receptor beta chain was carried out in a study of radiotherapy plus CTLA-4 blockade in lung cancer. A word on this clone: What it recognizes is unknown.

Produced via immunoSEQ multiplex PCR; TCRdb's table is partial and in-frame only. The table records around 120,000 clones, about four fifths of them present only once. Notes on the study in general: Following radiotherapy plus ipilimumab, tumor-derived TCR clones expanded in the blood.

Germline lookup yields CDR1 LGHNA and CDR2 YSLEER. V was pared by 2 bases and J by 3 bases, with 6 bases of the junction left unmatched. This CDR3 region has 16 residues. The starting material was peripheral blood, obtained from a patient treated with radiotherapy plus ipilimumab. The J gene is TRBJ2-1, the V gene TRBV4-3; TRBD2 agrees at 8 bases. The TCR originated in a human donor with non-small cell lung cancer who had a partial response to radiotherapy plus ipilimumab. The CDR3 DNA is TGCGCCAGCAGCCAATCGGGACTAGGAATCTACAATGAGCAGTTCTTC. It yields the protein CASSQSGLGIYNEQFF.